This T cell receptor (beta chain) originates from a study of cytomegalovirus exposure and HLA in healthy donors. The study, taken as a whole, reports: The productive fraction for most TCR beta V segments was about 87% or about 30% in an earlier analysis. In a later analysis, TCR association rates varied by HLA locus: DRB1 most, HLA-C fewest. Analyzed later, most CMV-associated TCR beta chains appeared HLA-restricted.

V lost 5 bases and J lost 0, with 10 bases in between. The CDR3 length is 14 residues. Germline V gene sequence: CDR1 PRHDT, CDR2 FYEKMQ (reference sequence). Amplification used 60 Vbeta primers and 13 Jbeta primers. Some clones are missing from TCRdb's copy, which holds only in-frame ones; the method was immunoSEQ multiplex PCR. The table has 100,000 to 150,000 clones, 70% to 85% seen once. Concerning this clone itself: Its cognate antigen is unknown.

The sequence derives from a man between 35 and 55 years old in good health and CMV-seropositive. This chain joins TRBV13 and TRBJ1-1; D possibly corresponds to TRBD1 (5 bases). What was sequenced was PBMCs. In nucleotides, the CDR3 is TGTGCCAGCAGCCGGGGGGGGATGAACACTGAAGCTTTCTTT. Translation: CASSRGGMNTEAFF.